This T cell receptor beta chain derives from a study of CD8 T cells in Susac syndrome. Regarding the study as a whole: The authors acknowledged that their TCR sequencing and HLA analysis involved a relatively small number of individuals.

Random-hexamer reverse transcription was applied to roughly 0.5 to 1 ug RNA. A multiplex approach, immunoSEQ multiplex PCR, amplified TCR beta CDR3 across 54 Vbeta and 13 Jbeta. TCRdb re-analysed the immunoSEQ multiplex PCR reads in MiXCR, keeping a single row per CDR3 protein. The sample contains about 170,000 distinct CDR3 sequences, approximately 93% of which appear only once. This clonotype was seen a single time. Its antigen is still unknown. CD8+ and CD4+ T cells taken from blood had their TCR beta sequenced. The multiple sclerosis controls were treatment-naive patients with relapsing-remitting disease that was stable or active. The source is a human donor with multiple sclerosis. Sequencing input: CD4+ T cells from PBMCs.

CDR3 loop: CASRRSGTAEFSSYNSPLHF. The CDR3 DNA follows: TGTGCCAGCAGGCGGTCCGGGACAGCGGAATTTAGCTCCTATAATTCACCCCTCCACTTT. This chain uses TRBV6-2 or TRBV6-3 with TRBJ1-6; 7 bases are shared with TRBD1. The CDR3 contains 20 residues. CDR1 and CDR2 (germline): MNHEY, SVGEGT. V lost 6 bases, J lost 0 bases, and 17 bases stayed unmatched.